What follows are 29 T cell receptor beta chains derived from one specimen sequenced in a study of molecular identifiers for immune sequencing clone quantification. TCRdb re-analysed the PCR reads in MiXCR, keeping a single row per CDR3 protein. In the table there are approximately 670,000 distinct CDR3 sequences, just under 20% of which are singletons. Sequencing was performed on naive CD8+ T cells from blood, with Jurkat cell RNA spiked in. Regarding subset: FACS-sorted CD8+CD4-CCR7+CD45RA+ naive T cells. The receptors shown here come from a human donor in good health. Some libraries in this study had Jurkat cell RNA spiked in.

The gene calls are TRBV24-1 and TRBJ2-3; D call uncertain. Trimming removed 4 bases from V and 2 bases from J, with 15 bases in between. CDR1 is KGHDR and CDR2 is SFDVKD in the germline V gene. This CDR3 comprises 16 residues. The CDR3 loop reads CATSESDLPYTDTQYF. The CDR3 nucleotides are TGTGCCACCAGTGAATCAGATCTCCCTTACACAGATACGCAGTATTTT.

This clonotype was observed at least ten times. The CDR3 loop is CSARPIQGSVNIQYF. The CDR3 DNA reads TGCAGTGCTAGACCCATCCAGGGTAGTGTAAACATTCAGTACTTC. This chain joins TRBV20-1 and TRBJ2-4; D is perhaps TRBD1 (5 bases). The germline V gene encodes CDR1 DFQATT and CDR2 SNEGSKA (reference sequence). The CDR3 consists of 15 residues. Trimming cost V 2 bases and J 6 bases, with 17 bases left between them.

This clonotype was found a few times. The chain recombines TRBV5-4 with TRBJ2-1, with D perhaps assigned TRBD1 or TRBD2 (6 bases each). CDR1 is SGHNT, CDR2 YYREEE, per germline (reference sequence). This CDR3 comprises 20 residues. V lost 0 bases, J lost 7 bases, and 29 bases lay in between. In DNA form, the CDR3 reads TGTGCCAGCAGCTTGGTTTCCCTTGTTGTTTTCGGGGGCGCGGGTAATGAGCAGTTCTTC. This codes for CASSLVSLVVFGGAGNEQFF.

To note about this clonotype: A read error is possible here, since a much larger clone lies one base away. The chain employs TRBV7-9 and TRBJ2-7; TRBD2 agrees at 8 bases. Germline V CDR1 and CDR2: SEHNR, FQNEAQ (reference sequence). This CDR3 has 15 amino acids. Unmatched junction bases numbered 12, after V lost 5 bases and J lost 6 bases. CDR3 sequence reads: CASSQWGGGHCEQYF. The CDR3 DNA reads as TGTGCCAGCAGCCAGTGGGGCGGGGGGCACTGCGAGCAGTACTTC.

This clonotype showed up many times. The chain carries TRBV4-1 and TRBJ1-1; no definite D call. V was pared by 1 base and J by 5 bases, with 8 bases between. CDR3 size: 13 residues. The germline V gene encodes CDR1 MGHRA and CDR2 YSYEKL. DNA for the CDR3: TGCGCCAGCAGCCAAGTCTGGAGTACTGAAGCTTTCTTT. Protein sequence: CASSQVWSTEAFF.

The table lists this clonotype with many counts. The gene calls are TRBV7-9 and TRBJ1-1; TRBD1 matches at 10 bases. Trimming cost V 2 bases and J 0 bases; bases outside gene matches: 3. This CDR3 contains 16 residues. Germline V lookup: CDR1 SEHNR, CDR2 FQNEAQ (reference sequence). This CDR3 is CASSLWTGGLNTEAFF. The CDR3 nucleotides read TGTGCCAGCAGCTTATGGACAGGGGGACTGAACACTGAAGCTTTCTTT.

This clonotype was counted only a few times. J is TRBJ1-1 and V is TRBV30; D unresolved. The germline CDR1 and CDR2 sequences are GTSNPN and SVGIG (reference sequence). The CDR3 runs to 13 residues. V dropped 0 bases and J dropped 5 bases, with 10 bases sitting between them. The CDR3 DNA reads as TGTGCCTGGAGTGTACTAGGTCGAACTGAAGCTTTCTTT. Amino acids: CAWSVLGRTEAFF. Drawing the rest from reference TRBV30 and TRBJ1-1, the complete variable domain is SQTIHQWPATLVQPVGSPLSLECTVEGTSNPNLYWYRQAAGRGLQLLFYSVGIGQISSEVPQNLSASRPQDRQFILSSKKLLLSDSGFYLCAWSVLGRTEAFFGQGTRLTVV.

This rearrangement joins TRBV6-1 to TRBJ2-7, with D perhaps being TRBD1 or TRBD2 (5 bases each). Germline loops: CDR1 MNHNS, CDR2 SASEGT. The CDR3 runs to 14 residues. Between the trimmed V and J ends, which lost 2 bases and 0 bases, there was a span of 8 bases. The CDR3 region is CASSERDGSYEQYF. CDR3 bases: TGTGCCAGCAGTGAAAGGGACGGCTCCTACGAGCAGTACTTC.

This clonotype was seen many times. J is TRBJ2-7 and V is TRBV19; TRBD1 might be the D (5 bases). Trimming removed 10 bases from V and 3 bases from J, with 19 bases in between. The CDR3 is 14 residues long. Germline CDR1 and CDR2: LNHDA and SQIVND (reference sequence). As DNA, the CDR3 is TGTGCCACCTCCATCCCAGGGTCCCACTACGAGCAGTACTTC. Its protein is CATSIPGSHYEQYF.

Many counts were recorded for this clonotype. V is TRBV29-1 and J is TRBJ2-3; 7 bases map to TRBD1. CDR3 length: 15 amino acids. V shed 3 bases, J shed 0 bases, and the junction held 6 bases outside the gene matches. The V gene's germline CDR1 is SQVTM and CDR2 ANQGSEA. The CDR3 sequence: CSVDGLGGSTDTQYF. CDR3 in DNA: TGCAGCGTTGATGGGTTAGGGGGCAGCACAGATACGCAGTATTTT.

V and J are TRBV12-3 or TRBV12-4 and TRBJ2-1; 7 bases match TRBD2. The CDR3 consists of 13 residues. J gave up 7 bases and V 11 bases, and 11 bases lay outside the gene matches. The CDR3 spells CAAQGGGGNEQFF. The CDR3 DNA follows: TGTGCCGCCCAGGGCGGGGGAGGGAATGAGCAGTTCTTC.

This clonotype was seen a few times. CDR3 DNA sequence: TGTGCCAGCGGACGGACAGGGGGCGTCTATGGCTACACCTTC. This encodes CASGRTGGVYGYTF. The chain links TRBV11-2 to TRBJ1-2, with 11 nucleotides matching TRBD1. Germline CDR1 is SGHAT and CDR2 is FQNNGV. CDR3 length equals 14 residues. Trimming took 8 bases from V and 4 from J; bases not matched to a gene: 6.

This clonotype appeared many times. The chain carries TRBV9 and TRBJ1-4; D might be TRBD1 (5 bases). CDR1 and CDR2 (germline): SGDLS, YYNGEE. The CDR3 is 16 residues long. Deletions cut 3 bases from V and 0 bases from J, with 12 bases between. CDR3 nucleotides: TGTGCCAGCAGCGCCCCAGGGCTTGCAACTAATGAAAAACTGTTTTTT. This codes for CASSAPGLATNEKLFF. The full variable domain, its missing parts supplied by reference TRBV9 and TRBJ1-4, is DSGVTQTPKHLITATGQRVTLRCSPRSGDLSVYWYQQSLDQGLQFLIQYYNGEERAKGNILERFSAQQFPDLHSELNLSSLELGDSALYFCASSAPGLATNEKLFFGSGTQLSVL.

The sample holds many counts of this clonotype. This rearrangement joins TRBV28 to TRBJ2-1; 7 bases map to TRBD2. V lost 3 bases and J lost 4; bases outside the gene matches: 12. CDR1 and CDR2 (germline): MDHEN, SYDVKM. The CDR3 sequence is 17 residues long. Here the CDR3 reads CASSFRSSGIPYNEQFF. As DNA, the CDR3 is TGTGCCAGCAGTTTTCGGTCGAGCGGGATCCCATACAATGAGCAGTTCTTC. Using reference TRBV28 and TRBJ2-1 for the parts outside the CDR3, the full variable domain is DVKVTQSSRYLVKRTGEKVFLECVQDMDHENMFWYRQDPGLGLRLIYFSYDVKMKEKGDIPEGYSVSREKKERFSLILESASTNQTSMYLCASSFRSSGIPYNEQFFGPGTRLTVL.

The V gene is TRBV19, the J gene TRBJ2-5; D tentatively fits TRBD1 or TRBD2 (6 bases each). V shed 5 bases and J shed 2 bases, with 12 bases lying between them. This CDR3 is 14 amino acids long. Germline V gives CDR1 LNHDA, CDR2 SQIVND (reference sequence). The CDR3: CASSYQGGQETQYF. Here the CDR3 DNA reads TGTGCCAGTAGTTACCAAGGGGGGCAAGAGACCCAGTACTTC.

This clonotype was counted at least ten times. The genes are TRBV30 and TRBJ1-1; no firm D call. Trimming stripped 0 bases from V and 2 bases from J, with 13 bases between. The germline V gene has CDR1 GTSNPN and CDR2 SVGIG (reference sequence). The CDR3 consists of 15 residues. The CDR3, as DNA: TGTGCCTGGAGTGTATTCGGGCTCCCCAACACTGAAGCTTTCTTT. Its protein is CAWSVFGLPNTEAFF.

In regard to this clonotype: A single base separates this from a much larger clone, so it may be a read error. V is TRBV6-6 and J is TRBJ2-1; 7 bases map to TRBD2. CDR1 is MNHNY, CDR2 SVGAGI, per germline (reference sequence). Unmatched junction bases numbered 8, after V lost 0 bases and J lost 6 bases. CDR3 length: 16 residues. The CDR3 spells CASSYSMTGGGNEQFF. The DNA for the CDR3 is TGTGCCAGCAGTTACTCGATGACGGGAGGAGGCAATGAGCAGTTCTTC.

The chain uses TRBV24-1 and TRBJ2-2; D is uncertain. The V gene's germline CDR1 is KGHDR and CDR2 SFDVKD. V was pared by 6 bases and J by 4 bases, with 8 bases between. The CDR3 contains 13 residues. For the CDR3, the DNA is TGTGCCACCAGTCAGGCTATCACCGGGGAGCTGTTTTTT. This encodes CATSQAITGELFF.

This clonotype came up many times. This chain joins TRBV29-1 and TRBJ2-3; 7 positions agree with TRBD2. The CDR3 has 15 amino acids. J lost 0 bases, V lost 4 bases, and 7 bases had no gene match. CDR1 and CDR2 from the germline V gene are SQVTM and ANQGSEA. This CDR3 reads CSVARGSTSTDTQYF. In DNA, the CDR3 is TGCAGCGTTGCCCGCGGGAGTACTAGCACAGATACGCAGTATTTT.

This chain uses TRBV5-1 with TRBJ2-4; either TRBD1 or TRBD2 may fit D (6 bases each). Germline loops: CDR1 SGHRS, CDR2 YFSETQ. The CDR3 totals 15 residues. V lost 0 bases, J lost 4 bases, and 11 bases lay in between. The CDR3 DNA reads TGCGCCAGCAGCTTGGCCGGGGGCCAAAAAAACATTCAGTACTTC. This encodes CASSLAGGQKNIQYF.

This clonotype occurred many times. The V gene is TRBV29-1, the J gene TRBJ2-3; the D gene is possibly TRBD1 (5 bases). V shed 3 bases and J shed 4 bases, with 11 bases lying between them. Looked up from germline, CDR1 is SQVTM and CDR2 is ANQGSEA. The CDR3 is 13 amino acids. CDR3 DNA: TGCAGCGTTGACCGGCAGGGTCCAGATACGCAGTATTTT. Encoded protein: CSVDRQGPDTQYF.

V and J are TRBV3-1 and TRBJ2-7; 11 nucleotides align to TRBD2. The CDR3 loop spans 16 amino acids. J gave up 2 bases and V 1 base, and 4 bases lay outside the gene matches. Germline V CDR1 and CDR2: LGHDT, YNNKEL (reference sequence). DNA for the CDR3: TGTGCCAGCAGCCAAGTAACACTAGCGGGGGCCTACGAGCAGTACTTC. Translation: CASSQVTLAGAYEQYF.

This clonotype was detected ten times or more. The chain links TRBV28 to TRBJ2-7; TRBD2 is a possible D gene (5 bases). V gave up 4 bases and J gave up 2 bases, with 18 bases separating them. Germline loops: CDR1 MDHEN, CDR2 SYDVKM. This CDR3 spans 16 amino acids. The CDR3 sequence: CASSSTSGLLAYEQYF. In DNA form, the CDR3 reads TGTGCCAGCAGTTCCACCAGCGGTCTACTAGCCTACGAGCAGTACTTC.

Note on this clonotype: A much larger clone lies one base from this, so it may be a read error. The conserved phenylalanine or tryptophan normally closing the CDR3 is absent here, so this likely arose from a read error. The J gene is TRBJ1-5, the V gene TRBV28; no clear D gene. CDR1 is MDHEN and CDR2 is SYDVKM in the germline V gene. V lost 5 bases, J lost 1 base, and 18 bases lay in between. The CDR3 consists of 17 residues. The CDR3 DNA follows: TGTGCCAGCAGTCGCCGGACCGTAGGGTTAAGCAATCAGCCCCAGCATCTT. Translating it yields CASSRRTVGLSNQPQHL.

The J gene is TRBJ2-2, the V gene TRBV11-2; 7 bases align to TRBD1. V shed 7 bases and J 3 bases; nucleotides not matched to a gene: 11. CDR3 length equals 16 residues. CDR1 and CDR2 from the germline V gene are SGHAT and FQNNGV. The CDR3 is CASTPPGDRDTGELFF. CDR3 nucleotide sequence: TGTGCCAGCACGCCCCCCGGCGACAGGGACACCGGGGAGCTGTTTTTT.

This clonotype has a count of ten or more. The J gene is TRBJ2-3, the V gene TRBV4-1, with 8 bases identical to TRBD2. Germline CDR1 is MGHRA and CDR2 is YSYEKL. The CDR3 is 16 residues long. V trimming: 1 base; J trimming: 4 bases; junction bases outside the gene matches: 7. CDR3 loop: CASSQAWAGGADTQYF. In nucleotides, the CDR3 is TGCGCCAGCAGCCAAGCGTGGGCGGGGGGCGCAGATACGCAGTATTTT.

This clonotype was seen repeatedly, ten times or more. V is TRBV7-9 and J is TRBJ2-7; TRBD1 or TRBD2 may be the D gene (6 bases each). The germline V gene encodes CDR1 SEHNR and CDR2 FQNEAQ (reference sequence). The V end was cut by 6 bases, the J end by 2 bases, with 17 bases between. The CDR3 consists of 15 residues. CDR3 nucleotide sequence: TGTGCCAGCAGTCCTAGCGAGGACAGAGCCTACGAGCAGTACTTC. This translates into CASSPSEDRAYEQYF. Supplemented by reference TRBV7-9 and TRBJ2-7, the full variable domain reads DTGVSQNPRHKITKRGQNVTFRCDPISEHNRLYWYRQTLGQGPEFLTYFQNEAQLEKSRLLSDRFSAERPKGSFSTLEIQRTEQGDSAMYLCASSPSEDRAYEQYFGPGTRLTVT.

Points on this clonotype: Its ends do not fully match the called genes, so a read error is possible. The rearrangement uses TRBV7-2 and TRBJ2-2; 9 positions agree with TRBD2. CDR1 is SGHTA, CDR2 FQGNSA, per germline. The CDR3 covers 16 residues. CDR3 coding DNA: TGTGCCAGCAGCTTAGTTCTAGCGGGACGTTCCGGGGGGCTGTTTTTT. It codes for CASSLVLAGRSGGLFF.

This clonotype was recorded many times. V is TRBV24-1 and J is TRBJ2-1, with a tentative D call TRBD1 (6 bases). This CDR3 is 15 amino acids long. The V and J ends lost 7 bases and 2 bases respectively, with 14 bases between them. CDR1 and CDR2 (germline): KGHDR, SFDVKD. Here the CDR3 DNA reads TGTGCCACCAGATCCGGGACATCCACCTACAATGAGCAGTTCTTC. Translation gives CATRSGTSTYNEQFF.